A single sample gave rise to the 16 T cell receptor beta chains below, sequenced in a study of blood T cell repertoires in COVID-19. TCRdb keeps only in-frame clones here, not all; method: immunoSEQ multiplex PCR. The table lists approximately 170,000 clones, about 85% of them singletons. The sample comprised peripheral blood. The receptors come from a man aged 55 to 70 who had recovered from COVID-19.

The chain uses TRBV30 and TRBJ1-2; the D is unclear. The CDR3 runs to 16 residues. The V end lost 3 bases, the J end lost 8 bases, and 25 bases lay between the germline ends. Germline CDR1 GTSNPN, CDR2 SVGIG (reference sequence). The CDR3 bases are TGTGCCTGGAGGGCCGTTGGTGTGTCACTGACACGGGGCTACACCTTC. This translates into CAWRAVGVSLTRGYTF.

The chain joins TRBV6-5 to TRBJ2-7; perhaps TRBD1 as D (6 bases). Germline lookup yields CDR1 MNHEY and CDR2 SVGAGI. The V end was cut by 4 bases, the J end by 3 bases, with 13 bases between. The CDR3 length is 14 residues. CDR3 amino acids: CASSSYRVLYEQYF. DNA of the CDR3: TGTGCCAGCAGTTCCTACAGGGTACTCTACGAGCAGTACTTC.

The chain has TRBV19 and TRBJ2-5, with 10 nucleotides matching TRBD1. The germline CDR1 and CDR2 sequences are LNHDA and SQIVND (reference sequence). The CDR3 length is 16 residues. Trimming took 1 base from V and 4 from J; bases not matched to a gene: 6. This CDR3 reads CASSIGKWTGGETQYF. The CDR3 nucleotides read TGTGCCAGTAGTATAGGCAAGTGGACAGGGGGAGAGACCCAGTACTTC.

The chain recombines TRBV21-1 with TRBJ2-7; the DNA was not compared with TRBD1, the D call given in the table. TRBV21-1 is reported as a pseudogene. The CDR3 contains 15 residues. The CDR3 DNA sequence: TGTGCCAGCAGCAACCTGACAGGGCCAACCTACGAGCAGTACTTC. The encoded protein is CASSNLTGPTYEQYF.

The CDR3 reads CASSQPRLAGGIYNEQFF. CDR3 bases: TGTGCCAGCAGCCAACCCCGACTAGCGGGGGGGATTTACAATGAGCAGTTCTTC. The J gene is TRBJ2-1, the V gene TRBV16; 14 bases align to TRBD2. The CDR3 spans 18 residues. Germline CDR1 KGHSY, CDR2 FQNENV. The J segment lost 4 bases and the V segment lost 2 bases, leaving 7 bases of the junction unmatched.

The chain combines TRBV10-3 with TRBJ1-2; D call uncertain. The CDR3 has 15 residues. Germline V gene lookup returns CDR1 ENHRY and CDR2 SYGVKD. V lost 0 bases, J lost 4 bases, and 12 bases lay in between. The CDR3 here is CAISESRGSGYGYTF. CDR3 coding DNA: TGTGCCATCAGTGAGTCTCGGGGTTCGGGCTATGGCTACACCTTC.

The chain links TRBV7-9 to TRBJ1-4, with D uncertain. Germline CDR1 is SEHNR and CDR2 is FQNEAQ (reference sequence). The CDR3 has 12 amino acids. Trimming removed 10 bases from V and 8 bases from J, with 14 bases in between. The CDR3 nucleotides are TGTGCCACCCAACCCGGTGCGGAAAAACTGTTTTTT. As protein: CATQPGAEKLFF.

CDR3 bases: TGTGCCAGCAGCCCTGAGGATCCCAATGAGCAGTTCTTC. Its translation is CASSPEDPNEQFF. The chain carries TRBV9 and TRBJ2-1; D is unclear. In germline, CDR1 is SGDLS, CDR2 YYNGEE. V lost 4 bases to trimming and J lost 6 bases, with 11 bases between them. The CDR3 has 13 residues.

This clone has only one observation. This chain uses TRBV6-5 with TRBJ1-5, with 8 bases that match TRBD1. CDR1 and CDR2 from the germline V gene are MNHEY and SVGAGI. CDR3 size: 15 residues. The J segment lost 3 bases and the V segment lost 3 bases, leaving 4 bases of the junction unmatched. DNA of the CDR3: TGTGCCAGCAGTTATCGGCAGGGGGCCAATCAGCCCCAGCATTTT. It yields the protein CASSYRQGANQPQHF.

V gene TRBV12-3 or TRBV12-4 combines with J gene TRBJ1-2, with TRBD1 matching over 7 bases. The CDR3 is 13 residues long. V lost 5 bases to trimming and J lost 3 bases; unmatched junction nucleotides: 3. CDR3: CASSPGTDYGYTF. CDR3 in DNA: TGTGCCAGCAGTCCCGGGACAGACTATGGCTACACCTTC.

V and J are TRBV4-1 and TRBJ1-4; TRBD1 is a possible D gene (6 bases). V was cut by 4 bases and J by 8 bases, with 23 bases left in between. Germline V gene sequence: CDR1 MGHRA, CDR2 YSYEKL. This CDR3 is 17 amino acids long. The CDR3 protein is CASSPREGGFVGEKLFF. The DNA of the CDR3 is TGCGCCAGCAGCCCACGGGAGGGGGGGTTCGTTGGGGAAAAACTGTTTTTT.

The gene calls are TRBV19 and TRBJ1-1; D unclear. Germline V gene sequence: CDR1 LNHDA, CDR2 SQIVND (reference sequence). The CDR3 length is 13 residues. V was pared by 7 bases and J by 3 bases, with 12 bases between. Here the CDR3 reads CASKRELDTEAFF. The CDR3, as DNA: TGTGCCAGTAAGAGAGAATTGGACACTGAAGCTTTCTTT.

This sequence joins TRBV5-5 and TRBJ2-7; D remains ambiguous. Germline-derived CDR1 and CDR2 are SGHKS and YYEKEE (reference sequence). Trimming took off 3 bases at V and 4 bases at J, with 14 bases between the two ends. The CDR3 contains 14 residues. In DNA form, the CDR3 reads TGTGCCAGCAGCTCAACCGGGTGGGTTTACGAGCAGTACTTC. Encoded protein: CASSSTGWVYEQYF. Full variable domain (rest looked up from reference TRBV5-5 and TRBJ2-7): DAGVTQSPTHLIKTRGQQVTLRCSPISGHKSVSWYQQVLGQGPQFIFQYYEKEERGRGNFPDRFSARQFPNYSSELNVNALLLGDSALYLCASSSTGWVYEQYFGPGTRLTVT.

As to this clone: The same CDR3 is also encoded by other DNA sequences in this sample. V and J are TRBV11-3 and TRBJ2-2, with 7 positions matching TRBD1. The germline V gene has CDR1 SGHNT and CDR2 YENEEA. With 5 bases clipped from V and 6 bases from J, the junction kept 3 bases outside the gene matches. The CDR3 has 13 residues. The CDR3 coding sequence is TGTGCCAGCAGCCTCGGGACAGCCGGGGAGCTGTTTTTT. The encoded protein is CASSLGTAGELFF.

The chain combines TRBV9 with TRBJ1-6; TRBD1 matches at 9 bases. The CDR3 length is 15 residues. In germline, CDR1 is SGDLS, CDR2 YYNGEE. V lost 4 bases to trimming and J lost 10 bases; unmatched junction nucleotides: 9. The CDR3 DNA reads TGTGCCAGCAGCTTTGACAGGGGGGGTGCGTCACCCCTCCACTTT. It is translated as CASSFDRGGASPLHF.

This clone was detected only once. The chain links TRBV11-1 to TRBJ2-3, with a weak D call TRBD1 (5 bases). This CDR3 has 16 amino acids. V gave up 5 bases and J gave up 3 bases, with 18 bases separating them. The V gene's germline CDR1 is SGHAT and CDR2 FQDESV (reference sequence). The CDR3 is CASSPRTPGWTDTQYF. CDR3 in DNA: TGTGCCAGCAGCCCCCGGACACCTGGTTGGACAGATACGCAGTATTTT.